Each of the 27 T cell receptor beta chains below was sequenced from the same sample in a study of molecular identifiers for immune sequencing clone quantification. TCRdb independently ran MiXCR on the PCR reads; one entry per CDR3 protein. The sample contains hundreds of thousands of distinct CDR3 sequences, about 25% of which appear only once. The sequenced material came from naive CD8+ T cells from blood, with Jurkat cell RNA spiked in. The subset was: FACS-sorted CD8+CD4-CCR7+CD45RA+ naive T cells. The receptors derive from a human donor in good health. Some libraries in this study had Jurkat cell RNA spiked in.

The table lists this clonotype with many counts. This chain links TRBV28 with TRBJ2-7, with a weak D call TRBD1 (6 bases). The CDR3 is 19 residues long. Germline assignment: CDR1 MDHEN and CDR2 SYDVKM. V lost 5 bases and J lost 0, with 26 bases in between. CDR3 nucleotide sequence: TGTGCCAGCAGTGCCCCCGCGGAATTAACTCAGGGGTTCTCCTACGAGCAGTACTTC. It translates to CASSAPAELTQGFSYEQYF. The full variable domain, in which reference TRBV28 and TRBJ2-7 provide the parts outside the CDR3, is DVKVTQSSRYLVKRTGEKVFLECVQDMDHENMFWYRQDPGLGLRLIYFSYDVKMKEKGDIPEGYSVSREKKERFSLILESASTNQTSMYLCASSAPAELTQGFSYEQYFGPGTRLTVT.

Worth noting for this clonotype: Sequence at one end of the junction differs from germline and may be a read error. V and J are TRBV3-1 and TRBJ2-7; D may be TRBD1 (6 bases). The CDR3 runs 14 residues. The germline CDR1 and CDR2 sequences are LGHDT and YNNKEL (reference sequence). CDR3: CACSPVGGSYEQYF. The CDR3 DNA is TGTGCCTGCAGCCCGGTAGGGGGCTCCTACGAGCAGTACTTC.

This clonotype has a count of ten or more. This chain joins TRBV27 and TRBJ1-5; D remains ambiguous. Trimming left V 2 bases short and J 4 bases short, with 12 bases between. The germline V gene encodes CDR1 MNHEY and CDR2 SMNVEV (reference sequence). The CDR3 is 15 residues long. The CDR3 reads CASSLAGWGNQPQHF. Here the CDR3 DNA reads TGTGCCAGCAGTTTAGCGGGGTGGGGTAATCAGCCCCAGCATTTT.

This clonotype has only a few counts. This chain links TRBV7-9 with TRBJ2-7, with a weak D call TRBD1 (5 bases). Germline V gene data show CDR1 as SEHNR and CDR2 as FQNEAQ (reference sequence). Trimming removed 2 bases at V and 3 bases at J, with 8 bases between. The CDR3 spans 13 residues. This CDR3 reads CASSLSGYYEQYF. Here the CDR3 DNA reads TGTGCCAGCAGCTTATCAGGGTACTACGAGCAGTACTTC. Looking up the rest from reference TRBV7-9 and TRBJ2-7 gives the full variable domain: DTGVSQNPRHKITKRGQNVTFRCDPISEHNRLYWYRQTLGQGPEFLTYFQNEAQLEKSRLLSDRFSAERPKGSFSTLEIQRTEQGDSAMYLCASSLSGYYEQYFGPGTRLTVT.

This clonotype showed up many times. The chain combines TRBV19 with TRBJ2-7; D perhaps matches TRBD1 (5 bases). Germline CDR1 reads LNHDA; CDR2 reads SQIVND (reference sequence). Trimming removed 4 bases from V and 3 bases from J, with 7 bases in between. The CDR3 runs 12 residues. Here the CDR3 DNA reads TGTGCCAGTAGTACAGGGTACTACGAGCAGTACTTC. Amino acids: CASSTGYYEQYF.

A word on this clonotype: At one boundary the junction diverges from the germline segment, which might be a read error. This chain uses TRBV13 with TRBJ1-1; weak D call: TRBD1 (5 bases). The CDR3 spans 13 residues. Germline-derived CDR1 and CDR2 are PRHDT and FYEKMQ (reference sequence). CDR3 in amino acids: CTSSSGHTTEAFF. The CDR3 DNA follows: TGTACCAGCAGCTCAGGACACACCACTGAAGCTTTCTTT.

The chain links TRBV11-2 to TRBJ2-3; possible D gene TRBD1, 6 bases. Per the germline V gene, CDR1 is SGHAT and CDR2 is FQNNGV. CDR3 size: 15 residues. Trimming took off 6 bases at V and 1 base at J, with 14 bases between the two ends. For the CDR3, the DNA is TGTGCCAGCAGACCTACAGGGTCGGGCACAGATACGCAGTATTTT. Amino acids: CASRPTGSGTDTQYF. The full variable domain, completed using reference TRBV11-2 and TRBJ2-3, is EAGVAQSPRYKIIEKRQSVAFWCNPISGHATLYWYQQILGQGPKLLIQFQNNGVVDDSQLPKDRFSAERLKGVDSTLKIQPAKLEDSAVYLCASRPTGSGTDTQYFGPGTRLTVL.

This clonotype was picked up many times. J is TRBJ2-7 and V is TRBV30; possible D gene TRBD2, 5 bases. V lost 1 base to trimming and J lost 5 bases, with 12 bases between them. CDR3 length: 13 amino acids. Germline CDR1 and CDR2: GTSNPN and SVGIG (reference sequence). The DNA for the CDR3 is TGTGCCTGGAGTGAAAGAGGGATCCACGAGCAGTACTTC. Its translation: CAWSERGIHEQYF. The variable domain in full, completed from reference TRBV30 and TRBJ2-7, reads SQTIHQWPATLVQPVGSPLSLECTVEGTSNPNLYWYRQAAGRGLQLLFYSVGIGQISSEVPQNLSASRPQDRQFILSSKKLLLSDSGFYLCAWSERGIHEQYFGPGTRLTVT.

This clonotype was detected many times. The rearrangement joins TRBV29-1 to TRBJ2-2; a weak D match, TRBD2 (6 bases). The CDR3 runs 14 residues. V was pared by 3 bases and J by 4 bases, with 12 bases between. The germline V gene has CDR1 SQVTM and CDR2 ANQGSEA. CDR3 residues: CSVEGREATGELFF. CDR3 DNA: TGCAGCGTTGAGGGCAGGGAGGCCACCGGGGAGCTGTTTTTT.

The J gene is TRBJ1-1, the V gene TRBV30, with D maybe TRBD1 (6 bases). Germline V lookup: CDR1 GTSNPN, CDR2 SVGIG (reference sequence). The CDR3 sequence is 13 residues long. V was pared by 6 bases and J by 6 bases, with 17 bases between. As DNA, the CDR3 is TGTGCCTGCGGGGGGGCCGATAACGCTGAAGCTTTCTTT. Translation: CACGGADNAEAFF.

In its sample, this clonotype was seen many times. The rearrangement uses TRBV7-8 and TRBJ2-3, with 12 bases identical to TRBD2. The CDR3 is 17 residues long. V trimming: 5 bases; J trimming: 4 bases; junction bases outside the gene matches: 10. Germline CDR1 is SGHVS and CDR2 is FQNEAQ. The CDR3 DNA sequence: TGTGCCAGCAGCACGACTAGCGGGGGCAATCTCGCAGATACGCAGTATTTT. Translating it yields CASSTTSGGNLADTQYF.

A few counts support this clonotype. The chain has TRBV3-1 and TRBJ1-1, with a weak D call TRBD1 (5 bases). The CDR3 totals 13 residues. V shed 3 bases and J shed 6 bases, with 11 bases lying between them. Germline V lookup: CDR1 LGHDT, CDR2 YNNKEL (reference sequence). The DNA for the CDR3 is TGTGCCAGCAGCCACTCTTGGGACCCTGAAGCTTTCTTT. Its translation: CASSHSWDPEAFF.

This clonotype was seen only a few times. The rearrangement uses TRBV28 and TRBJ1-3; tentatively, D is TRBD1 (5 bases). The CDR3 length is 13 residues. Germline CDR1 is MDHEN and CDR2 is SYDVKM. Trimming pared 8 bases from V and 4 bases from J, leaving 12 bases between. The chain's CDR3 is CASRWGNGNTIYF. The CDR3 DNA is TGTGCCAGCCGTTGGGGGAACGGAAACACCATATATTTT.

The chain recombines TRBV3-1 with TRBJ2-5; weak D call: TRBD2 (5 bases). V was shortened by 4 bases and J by 7 bases, with 22 bases between the two germline ends. The length of the CDR3 is 16 residues. The germline gives CDR1 LGHDT, CDR2 YNNKEL (reference sequence). CDR3 in amino acids: CASSPPTSTHRGTQYF. The CDR3 coding sequence is TGTGCCAGCAGCCCCCCGACCTCGACCCACCGGGGGACCCAGTACTTC.

This clonotype turned up a few times. This rearrangement joins TRBV6-5 to TRBJ2-2; TRBD2 matches at 11 bases. CDR3 size: 19 residues. Germline V gene lookup returns CDR1 MNHEY and CDR2 SVGAGI. V trimming: 3 bases; J trimming: 0 bases; junction bases outside the gene matches: 9. This chain's CDR3 is CASSYRRLAGKTNTGELFF. As DNA, the CDR3 is TGTGCCAGCAGTTATCGTCGACTAGCGGGGAAAACGAACACCGGGGAGCTGTTTTTT.

This clonotype was recorded many times. The V and J genes are TRBV4-3 and TRBJ2-7, with D possibly being TRBD1 (6 bases). From germline, CDR1 is LGHNA and CDR2 YSLEER. This CDR3 spans 15 amino acids. V was shortened by 1 base and J by 0 bases, with 10 bases between the two germline ends. Here the CDR3 reads CASSQGTDSSYEQYF. The DNA for the CDR3 is TGCGCCAGCAGCCAAGGGACAGACAGCTCCTACGAGCAGTACTTC.

The chain recombines TRBV20-1 with TRBJ2-1; D perhaps matches TRBD2 (5 bases). V dropped 0 bases and J dropped 3 bases, with 12 bases sitting between them. CDR1 and CDR2 (germline): DFQATT, SNEGSKA (reference sequence). The CDR3 totals 15 residues. CDR3 protein: CSARDYRDYYNEQFF. The CDR3 region has the DNA TGCAGTGCTAGAGATTATCGGGATTACTACAATGAGCAGTTCTTC.

The genes are TRBV19 and TRBJ1-1; D gene unclear. Between the trimmed V and J ends, which lost 5 bases and 7 bases, there was a span of 11 bases. Per germline, CDR1 LNHDA and CDR2 SQIVND (reference sequence). The CDR3 covers 12 residues. CDR3 sequence reads: CASSCHLCEAFF. As DNA, the CDR3 is TGTGCCAGTAGTTGTCACTTATGTGAAGCTTTCTTT.

This clonotype showed up just a few times. The chain combines TRBV30 with TRBJ2-7; D unresolved. This CDR3 spans 13 amino acids. V shed 3 bases and J shed 0 bases, with 9 bases lying between them. Germline lookup yields CDR1 GTSNPN and CDR2 SVGIG (reference sequence). CDR3 bases: TGTGCCTGGAGCGTCGCGAGCTCCTACGAGCAGTACTTC. Protein: CAWSVASSYEQYF.

This clonotype was counted at least ten times. This chain links TRBV4-1 with TRBJ2-1; 8 bases line up with TRBD2. This CDR3 has 13 residues. Germline CDR1 is MGHRA and CDR2 is YSYEKL. The V segment lost 1 base and the J segment 12 bases; nucleotides outside the gene matches: 5. The CDR3 coding sequence is TGCGCCAGCAGCCAAGGAGAGCGGGAGTGGCAGTTCTTC. Amino acids: CASSQGEREWQFF.

This chain uses TRBV20-1 with TRBJ2-5; 9 positions match TRBD2. Trimming took 4 bases from V and 3 from J; bases not matched to a gene: 9. The CDR3 has 15 amino acids. Germline V gene lookup returns CDR1 DFQATT and CDR2 SNEGSKA (reference sequence). DNA for the CDR3: TGCAGTGCTACACGGACTAGCGATTGGGAAGAGACCCAGTACTTC. This codes for CSATRTSDWEETQYF.

V and J are TRBV14 and TRBJ1-6; no definite D call. V was cut by 3 bases and J by 5 bases, with 5 bases left in between. The V gene's germline CDR1 is SGHDN and CDR2 FVKESK. The CDR3 has 13 amino acids. The CDR3 protein is CASSQGNNSPLHF. In DNA, the CDR3 is TGTGCCAGCAGCCAGGGCAATAATTCACCCCTCCACTTT.

This clonotype was observed many times. The chain uses TRBV9 and TRBJ2-3; tentative D call: TRBD1 (6 bases). Germline CDR1 is SGDLS and CDR2 is YYNGEE. The V end lost 0 bases, the J end lost 6 bases, and 11 bases lay between the germline ends. The CDR3 totals 14 residues. CDR3: CASSVDGGSDTQYF. The DNA of the CDR3 is TGTGCCAGCAGCGTAGATGGGGGCTCGGATACGCAGTATTTT.

This sequence joins TRBV7-6 and TRBJ2-2; D is unclear. There are 16 residues in the CDR3. V was pared by 1 base and J by 0 bases, with 9 bases between. CDR1 and CDR2 from the germline V gene are SGHVS and FNYEAQ. The CDR3, as DNA: TGTGCCAGCAGCTTAGGTTACCCTGCGAACACCGGGGAGCTGTTTTTT. It yields the protein CASSLGYPANTGELFF.

This clonotype appeared many times. The chain carries TRBV29-1 and TRBJ2-3, with 10 positions matching TRBD2. The CDR3 sequence is 18 residues long. In germline, CDR1 is SQVTM, CDR2 ANQGSEA. J was trimmed by 2 bases and V by 7 bases; bases with no gene match: 18. CDR3 in amino acids: CSGVILVAGGPFTDTQYF. Written as DNA, the CDR3 is TGCAGCGGCGTGATCTTAGTAGCGGGGGGACCTTTCACAGATACGCAGTATTTT.

The V and J genes are TRBV7-9 and TRBJ1-2; perhaps TRBD1 as D (6 bases). The V end was cut by 1 base, the J end by 4 bases, with 16 bases between. This CDR3 has 16 residues. The germline CDR1 and CDR2 sequences are SEHNR and FQNEAQ (reference sequence). The CDR3 DNA is TGTGCCAGCAGCTTAGGAAGGGGGGTTAATCCCTATGGCTACACCTTC. Its protein is CASSLGRGVNPYGYTF.

This chain joins TRBV10-3 and TRBJ1-4; a weak D match, TRBD1 (6 bases). Germline CDR1 is ENHRY and CDR2 is SYGVKD. V was cut by 3 bases and J by 6 bases, with 11 bases left in between. The CDR3 extends over 14 amino acids. CDR3 nucleotides: TGTGCCATCAGTGAAGAGGGGGGAGATGAAAAACTGTTTTTT. This translates into CAISEEGGDEKLFF.